The rows below give T cell receptor beta chains drawn from one sample of a study of blood T cell repertoires in COVID-19. Assay: immunoSEQ multiplex PCR; the TCRdb copy retains only in-frame clones and omits some. Of about 75,000 clones in the sample, approximately 90% were seen once. The source material was peripheral blood. The receptors shown here come from a human donor in a cohort sampled during active COVID-19. CDR3s include the opening cysteine and the closing phenylalanine or tryptophan. D genes are given only for firm matches. Clone size is shown for a subset of rows, as once, few, many or a class of expanded clone.

J | V | size | D | DNA | CDR3
TRBJ1-2 | TRBV5-4 | . | TRBD1 | TGTGCCAGCAGCGGAGGGACAGGGGTTAACTATGGCTACACCTTC | CASSGGTGVNYGYTF
TRBJ2-7 | TRBV30 | . | TRBD2 | TGTGCCTGGACCCTAGCGGGAGGGAAGTACGAGCAGTACTTC | CAWTLAGGKYEQYF
TRBJ2-7 | TRBV7-2 | . | . | TGTGCCAGCAGTCTTAGCTCCTACGAGCAGTACTTC | CASSLSSYEQYF
TRBJ2-3 | TRBV5-1 | . | TRBD1 | TGCGCCAGCAGCTCTGGGACAGGGCGCGATACGCAGTATTTT | CASSSGTGRDTQYF
TRBJ2-1 | TRBV18 | . | TRBD2 | TGTGCCAGCTCACCGTCCCAGGCGGGAGGGAACAATGAGCAGTTCTTC | CASSPSQAGGNNEQFF
TRBJ2-5 | TRBV6-2/TRBV6-3 | . | TRBD1 | TGTGCCAGCAGCCTAGGGCGGACAGGGCAAGAGACCCAGTACTTC | CASSLGRTGQETQYF
TRBJ2-7 | TRBV6-1 | . | TRBD2 | TGTGCCAGCAGTGAACTAGCGGGAGCGGGGAGGAGCTCCTACGAGCAGTACTTC | CASSELAGAGRSSYEQYF
TRBJ1-2 | TRBV10-3 | . | TRBD1 | TGTGCCACCCGCCGGGACAGGTTGGACTACACCTTC | CATRRDRLDYTF
TRBJ2-1 | TRBV5-1 | . | TRBD2 | TGCGCCAGCAGCCCCCAAAGCGGGGGGGCGGATGAGCAGTTCTTC | CASSPQSGGADEQFF
TRBJ2-1 | TRBV7-2 | . | . | TGTGCCAGCAGCTTATCAGGCGGGGTCTTCAATGAGCAGTTCTTC | CASSLSGGVFNEQFF
TRBJ2-5 | TRBV5-6 | . | TRBD1 | TGTGCCAGCCTCCGACAGGGACCTCGCGGGGAGACCCAGTACTTC | CASLRQGPRGETQYF
TRBJ2-5 | TRBV5-1 | . | TRBD1 | TGCGCCAGCAGCATGACAGGGCAAGAGACCCAGTACTTC | CASSMTGQETQYF
TRBJ2-5 | TRBV2 | . | TRBD1 | TGTGCCAGCAGTGGGACTCAACAGGGGGCCCAAGTGACCCAGTACTTC | CASSGTQQGAQVTQYF
TRBJ2-7 | TRBV11-2 | . | . | TGTGCCAGCAGCCTACCCAGGGCCTACGAGCAGTACTTC | CASSLPRAYEQYF
TRBJ1-2 | TRBV4-3 | . | TRBD1 | TGCGCCAGCAGCCAAGATAGACAGGGCTCCTATGGCTACACCTTC | CASSQDRQGSYGYTF
TRBJ2-1 | TRBV14 | . | TRBD1 | TGTGCCAGCAGCCACTTTTGGGACAGCTCCTACAATGAGCAGTTCTTC | CASSHFWDSSYNEQFF
TRBJ1-2 | TRBV3-1/TRBV3-2 | . | TRBD1 | TGTGCCAGCAGCCAGGGACAGGGCCCCTATGGCTACACCTTC | CASSQGQGPYGYTF
TRBJ2-2 | TRBV6-5 | . | TRBD2 | TGTGCCACCTGGGGGGGGAGGAACACCGGGGAGCTGTTTTTT | CATWGGRNTGELFF
TRBJ2-1 | TRBV7-9 | . | TRBD2 | TGTGCCAGCAGCTCCTTAGCGGGAGGGCCGTTTAGAGGGAATGAGCAGTTCTTC | CASSSLAGGPFRGNEQFF
TRBJ2-7 | TRBV5-4 | once | TRBD1 | TGTGCCAGCAGCCCGGACAGGCACGGCTCCTACGAGCAGTACTTC | CASSPDRHGSYEQYF
TRBJ2-3 | TRBV18 | . | . | TGTGCCAGCTCACCACGGGAGTTCACAGATACGCAGTATTTT | CASSPREFTDTQYF
TRBJ2-1 | TRBV3-1/TRBV3-2 | . | TRBD1 | TGTGCCAGCAGCCCTACTGGGACAGGGCCCTACAATGAGCAGTTCTTC | CASSPTGTGPYNEQFF
TRBJ1-5 | TRBV21-1 | . | . | TGTGCCAGCAGCATTGTACTCGAGGGTAGCAATCAGCCCCAGCATTTT | CASSIVLEGSNQPQHF
TRBJ2-7 | TRBV6-4 | . | . | TGTGCCAGCAGTGAAGAGTGGGGGGAATCCTACGAGCAGTACTTC | CASSEEWGESYEQYF
TRBJ2-7 | TRBV18 | . | TRBD2 | TGTGCCAGCTCACCTGCGGGGGGGATCTCCTACGAGCAGTACTTC | CASSPAGGISYEQYF
TRBJ1-5 | TRBV6-1 | . | TRBD1 | TGTGCCAGCAGTGGGGAGTTTGGGACAGGAAGCAATCAGCCCCAGCATTTT | CASSGEFGTGSNQPQHF
TRBJ2-3 | TRBV7-9 | . | . | TGTGCCAGCAGCCCTGACATTAATACGCAGTATTTT | CASSPDINTQYF
TRBJ1-1 | TRBV5-1 | . | TRBD1 | TGCGCCAGCAGCTTGGTAGACAGGGGGACTGAAGCTTTCTTT | CASSLVDRGTEAFF
TRBJ1-1 | TRBV19 | . | . | TGTGCCAGTAGTATACACGTCCCAATGAGAACTGAAGCTTTCTTT | CASSIHVPMRTEAFF
TRBJ1-6 | TRBV25-1 | . | . | TGTGCCAGCAGTGGGGGGGAGGGCAGAAGTTCACCCCTCCACTTT | CASSGGEGRSSPLHF
TRBJ2-5 | TRBV27 | . | . | TGTGCCAGCAGTTTATCCCGCCAGGGTTGGGAGACCCAGTACTTC | CASSLSRQGWETQYF
TRBJ1-1 | TRBV18 | . | . | TGTGCCAGCTCACCAAACGGGGTGAGCACTGAAGCTTTCTTT | CASSPNGVSTEAFF
TRBJ1-4 | TRBV7-3 | . | . | TGTGCCAGCAGCTTAAACAGCGGACGGGGTGAAAAACTGTTTTTT | CASSLNSGRGEKLFF
TRBJ1-2 | TRBV4-1 | . | TRBD1 | TGCGCCAGCAGCTACGACAGGGCTAACTATGGCTACACCTTC | CASSYDRANYGYTF
TRBJ1-2 | TRBV27 | once | . | TGTGCCAGCAGTGACGGACGGGATTATGGCTACACCTTC | CASSDGRDYGYTF
TRBJ2-1 | TRBV18 | . | TRBD2 | TGTGCCAGCTCACCTCGGACTAGCGGGGGGGCCGGGCAGTTCTTC | CASSPRTSGGAGQFF
TRBJ2-1 | TRBV7-7 | . | TRBD2 | TGTGCCAGCAGCCCACTAGCGGGAGTTTCCTACAATGAGCAGTTCTTC | CASSPLAGVSYNEQFF
TRBJ2-5 | TRBV7-2 | . | . | TGTGCCAGCAGCTCGGACAACCAAGAGACCCAGTACTTC | CASSSDNQETQYF
TRBJ2-7 | TRBV4-1 | few | . | TGCGCCAGCAGCCAAGTAACTAGCGAGCAGTACTTC | CASSQVTSEQYF
TRBJ2-2 | TRBV20-1 | once | . | TGCAGTGCCCCAAACACCGGGGAGCTGTTTTTT | CSAPNTGELFF
TRBJ2-1 | TRBV5-1 | . | TRBD2 | TGCGCCAGCAGCTTCCGGGCGGGAGTCGTCGATGAGCAGTTCTTC | CASSFRAGVVDEQFF
TRBJ2-7 | TRBV14 | . | . | TGTGCCAGCAGCCAAGCGTCAGGGGGGTTTTACGAGCAGTACTTC | CASSQASGGFYEQYF
TRBJ2-1 | TRBV28 | . | TRBD2 | TGTGCCAGCAGTTTTGGCGGGAGCTCCTACAATGAGCAGTTCTTC | CASSFGGSSYNEQFF
TRBJ2-2 | TRBV2 | . | . | TGTGCCAGCAGTGAGTTGTTCCAACGGGGGGAGCTGTTTTTT | CASSELFQRGELFF
TRBJ2-5 | TRBV28 | . | TRBD1 | TGTGCCAGCAGTTTGCCGACAGGGATGACGAAGACCCAGTACTTC | CASSLPTGMTKTQYF
TRBJ2-5 | TRBV11-3 | . | . | TGTGCCAGCAGCTTAGTGTCGGGGTCCCAAGAGACCCAGTACTTC | CASSLVSGSQETQYF
TRBJ2-7 | TRBV3-1/TRBV3-2 | once | TRBD2 | TGTGCCAGCAGCCAAGCGGGAGGAGCGTCCGGGACTCCGGCTTACGAGCAGTACTTC | CASSQAGGASGTPAYEQYF